This entry features one T cell receptor beta chain sequence. As yet, its antigen is unknown. Criteria for exclusion of patients were uncontrolled infection, other autoimmune disease, pregnancy or lactation. From germline, CDR1 is MNHEY and CDR2 SMNVEV (reference sequence). V was pared by 2 bases and J by 1 base, with 4 bases of the junction left unmatched. The CDR3 length is 15 residues. The source of the sample is a study of T cells in Graves' hyperthyroidism and ophthalmopathy. Across the study: Specimen type is peripheral blood, collected at initial diagnosis prior to any treatment. Study results and caveats: Among thyroid clonotypes expanded above 0.001, most also appeared in blood.

RNA transcripts were the template for amplifying TCR beta CDR3 regions. Researchers ran a first-round RT-PCR on the TCR CDR3 using the HTBI primer set. Each CDR3 protein gets one entry after TCRdb re-called the multiplex PCR reads with MiXCR. The sample includes some 500,000 distinct CDR3 sequences, over 13% of them seen just once. The chain combines TRBV27 with TRBJ2-7, with 8 positions matching TRBD2. The receptor was derived from a woman under 30 with Graves' hyperthyroidism. The source material was blood. The DNA for the CDR3 is TGTGCCAGCAGTTTAGCCCCGGGGGGGTCCTACGAGCAGTACTTC. It encodes CASSLAPGGSYEQYF.